One and the same sample provided the 12 T cell receptor beta chains below, sequenced in a study of HIV-infected patients and healthy controls. TCRdb used MiXCR to reprocess the 5' RACE reads, holding one entry per CDR3 protein. The data contain almost 65,000 distinct CDR3 sequences, less than 20% of them singletons. The sequencing input was CD4+ T cells from blood. These receptors all stem from a human donor in good health.

This chain connects TRBV7-8 to TRBJ1-1; D is possibly TRBD1 (6 bases). The CDR3 covers 15 residues. Germline CDR1 and CDR2: SGHVS and FQNEAQ. V dropped 4 bases and J dropped 0 bases, with 12 bases sitting between them. The CDR3 sequence: CASSSQGRMNTEAFF. For the CDR3, the DNA is TGTGCCAGCAGCTCACAGGGCCGGATGAACACTGAAGCTTTCTTT.

The J gene is TRBJ1-1, the V gene TRBV29-1; tentatively, D is TRBD1 (6 bases). The CDR3 extends over 14 amino acids. V dropped 7 bases and J dropped 3 bases, with 18 bases sitting between them. Germline V gene sequence: CDR1 SQVTM, CDR2 ANQGSEA. CDR3: CSALTGGGDTEAFF. The CDR3, as DNA: TGCAGCGCCCTGACGGGGGGCGGGGACACTGAAGCTTTCTTT. The full variable domain, rest sourced from reference TRBV29-1 and TRBJ1-1, is SAVISQKPSRDICQRGTSLTIQCQVDSQVTMMFWYRQQPGQSLTLIATANQGSEATYESGFVIDKFPISRPNLTFSTLTVSNMSPEDSSIYLCSALTGGGDTEAFFGQGTRLTVV.

This clonotype has more than one count but fewer than ten. The chain uses TRBV5-1 and TRBJ2-2; no firm D call. V dropped 4 bases and J dropped 8 bases, with 12 bases sitting between them. Germline V gene data show CDR1 as SGHRS and CDR2 as YFSETQ. The CDR3 has 13 residues. The CDR3 loop reads CASSEAPRGELFF. Written as DNA, the CDR3 is TGCGCCAGCAGCGAGGCCCCCCGAGGGGAGCTGTTTTTT. The full variable domain, its missing parts supplied by reference TRBV5-1 and TRBJ2-2, is KAGVTQTPRYLIKTRGQQVTLSCSPISGHRSVSWYQQTPGQGLQFLFEYFSETQRNKGNFPGRFSGRQFSNSRSEMNVSTLELGDSALYLCASSEAPRGELFFGEGSRLTVL.

This chain's CDR3 is CASSLAGDIYNEQFF. CDR3 in DNA: TGTGCCAGCAGCTTAGCGGGAGACATCTACAATGAGCAGTTCTTC. The V gene is TRBV11-2, the J gene TRBJ2-1; D possibly corresponds to TRBD2 (6 bases). Germline V lookup: CDR1 SGHAT, CDR2 FQNNGV. The ends were cut back, 1 base at V and 3 bases at J, with 10 bases in the middle. CDR3 length: 15 amino acids.

This rearrangement joins TRBV10-3 to TRBJ2-1; TRBD2 agrees at 10 bases. Germline V gives CDR1 ENHRY, CDR2 SYGVKD. J gave up 0 bases and V 9 bases, and 20 bases lay outside the gene matches. This CDR3 region has 20 residues. The DNA of the CDR3 is TGTGCCATAAGAAAGACCCTAGCGGGAGCGCTGCTGAGCTCCTACAATGAGCAGTTCTTC. This encodes CAIRKTLAGALLSSYNEQFF.

This clonotype came up many times. This chain connects TRBV25-1 to TRBJ1-6; 7 nucleotides match TRBD1. The germline V gene has CDR1 MGHDK and CDR2 SYGVNS. V was pared by 3 bases and J by 13 bases, with 9 bases of the junction left unmatched. There are 14 residues in the CDR3. The CDR3 is CASSDRGQPGPLHF. The CDR3 coding sequence is TGTGCCAGCAGTGACCGGGGACAGCCGGGGCCCCTCCACTTT.

The table lists this clonotype with a few counts. The chain recombines TRBV6-1 with TRBJ2-7; D may be TRBD1 (6 bases). V lost 4 bases and J 4 bases, leaving 14 bases between the germline ends. Germline lookup yields CDR1 MNHNS and CDR2 SASEGT. This CDR3 has 14 amino acids. In DNA, the CDR3 is TGTGCCAGCAGTGCCCGGCCAGGGGAATACGAGCAGTACTTC. Protein: CASSARPGEYEQYF.

The chain has TRBV7-9 and TRBJ1-3; D is unresolved. This CDR3 has 12 residues. Trimming took off 8 bases at V and 4 bases at J, with 9 bases between the two ends. Germline CDR1 SEHNR, CDR2 FQNEAQ (reference sequence). The CDR3 DNA reads as TGTGCCAGCTCCCTAAACGGAAACACCATATATTTT. As protein: CASSLNGNTIYF.

The chain uses TRBV11-1 and TRBJ2-4, with 8 bases aligning to TRBD1. The trim removed 3 bases at V and 0 bases at J, leaving 4 bases unmatched. The CDR3 spans 16 residues. Germline V gene lookup returns CDR1 SGHAT and CDR2 FQDESV (reference sequence). The CDR3 nucleotides are TGTGCCAGCAGCTTGGGACAGGCCCTAGCCAAAAACATTCAGTACTTC. The encoded protein is CASSLGQALAKNIQYF.

This clonotype has at least ten counts. J is TRBJ1-1 and V is TRBV7-9; 9 bases agree with TRBD1. V lost 5 bases to trimming and J lost 1 base; unmatched junction nucleotides: 14. Looked up from germline, CDR1 is SEHNR and CDR2 is FQNEAQ (reference sequence). The CDR3 runs 18 residues. The chain's CDR3 is CASSPGWTGAFRNTEAFF. The CDR3 DNA is TGTGCCAGCAGCCCTGGTTGGACAGGGGCATTTCGGAACACTGAAGCTTTCTTT.

This clonotype was counted at least ten times. The chain uses TRBV20-1 and TRBJ2-3, with 7 bases identical to TRBD1. Germline V gene sequence: CDR1 DFQATT, CDR2 SNEGSKA (reference sequence). The CDR3 extends over 15 amino acids. V lost 0 bases to trimming and J lost 2 bases; unmatched junction nucleotides: 5. The CDR3 loop reads CSARDPGQFTDTQYF. DNA for the CDR3: TGCAGTGCTAGAGACCCGGGACAGTTCACAGATACGCAGTATTTT.

In its sample, this clonotype was seen many times. The genes are TRBV5-1 and TRBJ2-3; D possibly corresponds to TRBD1 (6 bases). Trimming left V 5 bases short and J 5 bases short, with 15 bases between. The CDR3 length is 14 residues. CDR1 SGHRS and CDR2 YFSETQ come from the germline V gene. The CDR3 is CASSRGQPVDTQYF. Here the CDR3 DNA reads TGCGCCAGCAGTCGCGGACAGCCGGTAGATACGCAGTATTTT.